This TCR beta chain was identified during a study of blood T cell repertoires in COVID-19 (dated by TCRdb to about 2020). Regarding the complete study: Recovered participants in ImmuneRACE Cohort 3 were defined by two consecutive negative NP/OP PCR tests, clearance by a healthcare professional, or resolution of symptoms. Samples covering the acute and convalescent phases of COVID-19 were provided by collaborators in the United States, Italy and Spain. The sample metadata nearly always contained a de-identified subject ID, COVID-19 status, age in years and sex. The prospective study material was composed of cDNA or gDNA derived from T cells, B-cell-depleted T cells, or PBMCs. The repertoires were made available in a free public database intended to serve as a resource for research on the immune response to SARS-CoV-2. Deeply sampled blood TCRbeta repertoires from subjects exposed to, actively infected with, or recovered from COVID-19 were included in the dataset. Where available, HLA class I and class II types were obtained from metadata supplied by the sample provider rather than from assay-based typing. The samples were drawn from two sources: the first 160 participants of the ongoing ImmuneRACE study, and over 1,000 subjects contributed by 6 global collaborators.

Inclusive of the bounding cysteine and phenylalanine, the CDR3 is 16 residues long. The only DNA kept is the CDR3, 48 bases in frame from the first base. The junction shows trimming of 0 bases on V and 7 bases on J, and the gene matches do not reach 7 bases of it. The germline V gene encodes CDR1 MGHRA and CDR2 YSYEKL. The immunoSEQ Assay, a bias-controlled multiplex PCR, was used to amplify TCRbeta CDR3 regions from genomic DNA. In the source study's methods: The number of nucleated cells in each sample was estimated from the amplification of reference gene primers within the assay. Sequence reads were collapsed and filtered to measure the absolute abundance of every unique TCRbeta CDR3 rearrangement. Productive Simpson clonality was computed per sample as the square root of Simpson's diversity index over productive rearrangements. Here the immuneACCESS table is served through TCRdb, limited to in-frame sequences with V and J called. Missing clones are a known gap in these copies; in checked studies unresolved V genes cover under half, and the rest lacks a known reason. The D gene and trimming were derived from the DNA, and the V and J assignments and clone size from that table. The sample table holds some 330,000 clones, of which 87% were seen once. The ten largest clonotypes hold about 2.1% of the sample.

Comments on this clone: Its antigen is unknown. No per-base quality is available; no much larger clone lies one base away.

Participants in the prospective study were enrolled through a virtual design, were aged roughly 18 to 90 years, and lived in roughly 24 United States geographic areas. To assign participants to cohorts, the prospective study relied on clinical history that participants themselves reported in a screening survey and a study questionnaire. In the prospective study, whole blood, serum and a nasopharyngeal or oropharyngeal swab were collected from each participant by mobile phlebotomists. Over a roughly 2-month period, participants in the prospective study had the option of providing additional blood draws and questionnaires. Before DNA extraction, prospective study blood samples were shipped either frozen or at room temperature. What the work shows at the level of the full study, not this receptor alone: The quantity of clinical and demographic metadata differed by source and by participant and was supplied without curation.

The sequence derives from a man aged 40-55 years in a cohort exposed to, infected with or recovered from COVID-19 (not recorded which). The rearrangement joined TRBV4-1 to TRBJ1-4; 8 bases in the junction line up with TRBD1. What was sequenced was PBMCs or T cells enriched from blood (not recorded which). In nucleotides, the sequence is TGCGCCAGCAGCCAAGAGGGGTCAGGGGGCGGTGAAAAACTGTTTTTT. Its protein reads: CASSQEGSGGGEKLFF.